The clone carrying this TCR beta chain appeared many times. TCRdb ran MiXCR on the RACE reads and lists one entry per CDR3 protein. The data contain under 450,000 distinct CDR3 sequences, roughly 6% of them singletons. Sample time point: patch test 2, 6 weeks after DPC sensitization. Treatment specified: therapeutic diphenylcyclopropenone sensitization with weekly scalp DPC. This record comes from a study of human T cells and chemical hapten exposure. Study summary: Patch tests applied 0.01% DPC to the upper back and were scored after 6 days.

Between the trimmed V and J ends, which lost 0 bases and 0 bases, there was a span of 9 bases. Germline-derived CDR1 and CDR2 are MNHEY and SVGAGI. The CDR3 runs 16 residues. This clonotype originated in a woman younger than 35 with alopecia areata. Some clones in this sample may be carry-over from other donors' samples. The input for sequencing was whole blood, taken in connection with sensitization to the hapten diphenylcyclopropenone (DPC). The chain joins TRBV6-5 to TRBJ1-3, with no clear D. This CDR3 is CASSYSTSLSGNTIYF. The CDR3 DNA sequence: TGTGCCAGCAGTTACTCGACGTCCCTCTCTGGAAACACCATATATTTT.